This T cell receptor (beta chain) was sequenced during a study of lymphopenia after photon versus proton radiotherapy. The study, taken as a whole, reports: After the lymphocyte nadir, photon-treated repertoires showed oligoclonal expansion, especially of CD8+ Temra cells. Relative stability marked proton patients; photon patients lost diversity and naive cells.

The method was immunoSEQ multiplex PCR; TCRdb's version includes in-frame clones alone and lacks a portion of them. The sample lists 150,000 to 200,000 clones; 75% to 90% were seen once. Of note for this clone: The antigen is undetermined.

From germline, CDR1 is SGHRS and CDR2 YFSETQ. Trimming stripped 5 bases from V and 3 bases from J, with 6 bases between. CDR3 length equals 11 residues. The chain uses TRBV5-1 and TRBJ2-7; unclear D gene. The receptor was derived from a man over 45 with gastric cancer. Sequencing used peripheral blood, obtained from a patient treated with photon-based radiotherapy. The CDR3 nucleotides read TGCGCCAGCAGGCTCGGCTACGAGCAGTACTTC. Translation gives CASRLGYEQYF.